A selection of T cell receptor beta chains follows, all from one sample in a study of cytomegalovirus exposure and HLA in healthy donors. Sequencing used immunoSEQ multiplex PCR; TCRdb keeps in-frame clones, though not all of them. The sample contains some 210,000 clones, 70% to 80% of which appear only once. The sequenced sample was PBMCs. Receptors originate from a woman aged 25 to 45 in good health and CMV-seropositive. Each CDR3 is given with its conserved first and last residue. The D gene is left open where the match is weak. The size field is filled for only some rows; it gives once, few, many or a size class.

>NA|TRBJ2-2|TRBV27|once
TGTGCCAGCAGTTTATCTGTGAGCACCGGGGAGCTGTTTTTT
CASSLSVSTGELFF
>NA|TRBJ1-5|TRBV28|few
TGTGCCAGCAACGAGGTGCAGATTAATCAGCCCCAGCATTTT
CASNEVQINQPQHF
>TRBD1|TRBJ2-2|TRBV15|NA
TGTGCCACCAGCAGCAGGGGGCTCACCGGGGAGCTGTTTTTT
CATSSRGLTGELFF
>TRBD1|TRBJ1-2|TRBV14|NA
TGTGCCAGCAGCCAAGGACAGGGGGCTGGTATCGACTATGGCTACACCTTC
CASSQGQGAGIDYGYTF
>TRBD1|TRBJ1-2|TRBV29-1|NA
TGCAGCGTTGAACAAACCGGGACAGGGGGGATTGGCTACACCTTC
CSVEQTGTGGIGYTF
>NA|TRBJ2-3|TRBV7-9|NA
TGTGCCGGGGGGGGGCCGGACACAGATACGCAGTATTTT
CAGGGPDTDTQYF
>TRBD2|TRBJ2-2|TRBV7-9|NA
TGTGCCAGCGGGGGGGGGACGGTGAACACCGGGGAGCTGTTTTTT
CASGGGTVNTGELFF
>TRBD1|TRBJ2-7|TRBV28|once
TGTGCCAGCACCTCGATGGGACAGGGATCCTACGAGCAGTACTTC
CASTSMGQGSYEQYF
>TRBD2|TRBJ2-5|TRBV5-1|NA
TGCGCCAGCAGCTTGGGCGGGAGCTCAGAGACCCAGTACTTC
CASSLGGSSETQYF
>NA|TRBJ1-3|TRBV13|NA
TGTGCCAGCAGCTTACTGAGCTCTGGAAACACCATATATTTT
CASSLLSSGNTIYF
>TRBD2|TRBJ2-7|TRBV5-4|NA
TGTGCCAGCAGCTCTGGGACTAGGGACGAGCAGTACTTC
CASSSGTRDEQYF
>TRBD2|TRBJ2-7|TRBV30|NA
TGTGCCTGGAGGGGGAGGGAGGGACTAATCGGCCGAGGCGAGCAGTACTTC
CAWRGREGLIGRGEQYF
>TRBD1|TRBJ1-6|TRBV11-3|NA
TGTGCCAGCAGCTCTGACAGGGATGGTTCACCCCTCCACTTT
CASSSDRDGSPLHF
>TRBD1|TRBJ2-5|TRBV5-1|NA
TGCGCCAGCAGCTTGGGCAGGGGGCGAGAGACCCAGTACTTC
CASSLGRGRETQYF
>TRBD1|TRBJ2-2|TRBV6-5|few
TGTGCCAGCAGTTGGGACAGGTTCACCGGGGAGCTGTTTTTT
CASSWDRFTGELFF
>TRBD2|TRBJ2-3|TRBV4-3|NA
TGCGCCAGCAGCCAAGGCCCCGGGACTAGCGAGAGTTATACGCAGTATTTT
CASSQGPGTSESYTQYF
>NA|TRBJ1-5|TRBV28|NA
TGTGCCAGCAGCATCTTCATAGCAGATAGCAATCAGCCCCAGCATTTT
CASSIFIADSNQPQHF
>TRBD1|TRBJ1-2|TRBV4-1|NA
TGCGCCAGCAGCCAACCACGGGACAGGCCTAACTATGGCTACACCTTC
CASSQPRDRPNYGYTF
>TRBD2|TRBJ2-3|TRBV5-4|NA
TGTGCCAGCAGCCGGACTAGCGTCCCCCACGATACGCAGTATTTT
CASSRTSVPHDTQYF
>TRBD1|TRBJ1-2|TRBV7-9|few
TGTGCCAGCAGCTTAGAGGGGGCAAACACCTTC
CASSLEGANTF
>TRBD2|TRBJ2-1|TRBV9|NA
TGTGCCAGCAGCGCCCCCGGGACTAGCGACACAAATGAGCAGTTCTTC
CASSAPGTSDTNEQFF
>NA|TRBJ2-3|TRBV19|NA
TGTGCCAGTAGATTGGGCCCAGGGGATACGCAGTATTTT
CASRLGPGDTQYF
>NA|TRBJ1-5|TRBV6-6|NA
TGTGCCAGCAGTTACGACGGGGGAGGCAATCAGCCCCAGCATTTT
CASSYDGGGNQPQHF
>TRBD1|TRBJ2-7|TRBV5-1|few
TGCGCCAGCAGCCCTACAGGGGATTTGGGTTACGAGCAGTACTTC
CASSPTGDLGYEQYF
>TRBD1|TRBJ2-7|TRBV5-1|NA
TGCGCCAGCAGCTTAGACAGGGTGTACGAGCAGTACTTC
CASSLDRVYEQYF
>NA|TRBJ1-1|TRBV28|NA
TGTGCCAGCAGTTCCAAGGGCCGGGGGAAGACTGAAGCTTTCTTT
CASSSKGRGKTEAFF
>TRBD2|TRBJ2-1|TRBV2|NA
TGTGCCAGCAGGGGAGCGGGGGCCTACAATGAGCAGTTCTTC
CASRGAGAYNEQFF
>NA|TRBJ2-1|TRBV2|NA
TGTGCCAGCAGTGAAGTTGGGGGGGCAATCAATGAGCAGTTCTTC
CASSEVGGAINEQFF
>TRBD1|TRBJ1-6|TRBV28|NA
TGTGCCAGCAGTTTTCCTTCCGGGACAGGTTCCCTCCACTTT
CASSFPSGTGSLHF
>NA|TRBJ1-5|TRBV19|few
TGTGCCAGTAGTATATATGAGGGTGAAGGGCAGCCCCAGCATTTT
CASSIYEGEGQPQHF
>NA|TRBJ1-5|TRBV7-2|few
TGTGCCAGTTCAGACAGGAATCAGCCCCAGCATTTT
CASSDRNQPQHF
>NA|TRBJ2-1|TRBV5-1|NA
TGCGCCAGCAGCTTGGCGGGGGTCTCCTACAATGAGCAGTTCTTC
CASSLAGVSYNEQFF
>NA|TRBJ2-1|TRBV5-1|NA
TGCGCCAGCAGCTCGGGCGGGGAGTCCTACAATGAGCAGTTCTTC
CASSSGGESYNEQFF
>TRBD1|TRBJ2-1|TRBV30|once
TGTGCCTGGAGTGTACAGGGGGCAGGTGAGCAGTTCTTC
CAWSVQGAGEQFF
>TRBD1|TRBJ2-3|TRBV6-1|once
TGTGCCAGTCTGACAGGGGCCAAGACAGATACGCAGTATTTT
CASLTGAKTDTQYF
>NA|TRBJ1-2|TRBV18|NA
TGTGCCAGCTCACTCCGCGGCGGGGGCTATGGCTACACCTTC
CASSLRGGGYGYTF
>TRBD1|TRBJ1-1|TRBV5-1|NA
TGCGCCAGCAGGCCGGACAGGGTGGCCGGCACTGAAGCTTTCTTT
CASRPDRVAGTEAFF
>NA|TRBJ2-2|TRBV15|NA
TGTGCCACCAGCACATCACCTCCGGGGACCGGGGAGCTGTTTTTT
CATSTSPPGTGELFF
>NA|TRBJ2-2|TRBV27|NA
TGTGCCAGCAGTCCATCGGTTGGGGAGCTGTTTTTT
CASSPSVGELFF
>TRBD2|TRBJ2-7|TRBV25-1|few
TGTGCCAGCAGTTATAATAGCGGGAGTAGCTACGAGCAGTACTTC
CASSYNSGSSYEQYF
>NA|TRBJ2-7|TRBV4-2|NA
TGTGCCAGCAGCCAAGATGGAGGACAGCCCTCCTACGAGCAGTACTTC
CASSQDGGQPSYEQYF
>TRBD1|TRBJ1-1|TRBV9|NA
TGTGCCAGCAGCGTCCAGGGGGCGAGCACTGAAGCTTTCTTT
CASSVQGASTEAFF
>TRBD2|TRBJ2-2|TRBV4-2|few
TGTGCCAGCAGCCAAGCTCGAGCGGGGGGGCCCGGGGAGCTGTTTTTT
CASSQARAGGPGELFF
>NA|TRBJ2-3|TRBV28|few
TGTGCCAGCAGTTTATTAGGCCAGGGGATGGAAGATACGCAGTATTTT
CASSLLGQGMEDTQYF
>NA|TRBJ1-5|TRBV18|NA
TGTGCCAGCTCACCGGGCTCACAGGGTCTTCAGCCCCAGCATTTT
CASSPGSQGLQPQHF